This T cell receptor beta chain appears in the sequencing data of a study of blood T cell repertoires in COVID-19. On the study more broadly: Italy, Spain and the United States were the sources of the convalescent and acute COVID-19 samples.

V was pared by 8 bases and J by 4 bases, with 8 bases between. Per the germline V gene, CDR1 is MNHNY and CDR2 is SVGAGI (reference sequence). The CDR3 has 11 amino acids. Data came from immunoSEQ multiplex PCR; TCRdb stores just in-frame clones and leaves some out. There are 190,000 or so clones in the sample; about 81% occur only once, and over 9.5% lies in the top ten. The source of this sequence is a woman older than 75 with COVID-19, enrolled during active disease. The sequenced sample was peripheral blood. The rearrangement joins TRBV6-6 to TRBJ1-2; the D is unclear. The CDR3 DNA is TGTGCCAGCCGTCGGGCCTATGGCTACACCTTC. Translation gives CASRRAYGYTF.